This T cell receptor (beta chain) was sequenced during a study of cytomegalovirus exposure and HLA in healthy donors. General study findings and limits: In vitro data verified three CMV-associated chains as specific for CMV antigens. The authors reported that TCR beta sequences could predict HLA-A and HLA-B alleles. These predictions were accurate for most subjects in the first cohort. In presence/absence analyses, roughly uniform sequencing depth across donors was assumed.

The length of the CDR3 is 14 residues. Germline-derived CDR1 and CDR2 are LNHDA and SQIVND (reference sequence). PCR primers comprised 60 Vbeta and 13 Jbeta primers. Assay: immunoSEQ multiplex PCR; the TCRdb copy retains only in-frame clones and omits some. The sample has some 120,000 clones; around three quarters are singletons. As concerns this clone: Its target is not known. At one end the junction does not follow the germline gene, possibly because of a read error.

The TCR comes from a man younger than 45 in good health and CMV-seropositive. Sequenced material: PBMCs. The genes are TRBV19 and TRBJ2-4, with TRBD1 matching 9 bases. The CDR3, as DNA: TGTGCCAGTAGTATAGGGGGACAGGGAAACAGTCAGTACTTC. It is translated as CASSIGGQGNSQYF.